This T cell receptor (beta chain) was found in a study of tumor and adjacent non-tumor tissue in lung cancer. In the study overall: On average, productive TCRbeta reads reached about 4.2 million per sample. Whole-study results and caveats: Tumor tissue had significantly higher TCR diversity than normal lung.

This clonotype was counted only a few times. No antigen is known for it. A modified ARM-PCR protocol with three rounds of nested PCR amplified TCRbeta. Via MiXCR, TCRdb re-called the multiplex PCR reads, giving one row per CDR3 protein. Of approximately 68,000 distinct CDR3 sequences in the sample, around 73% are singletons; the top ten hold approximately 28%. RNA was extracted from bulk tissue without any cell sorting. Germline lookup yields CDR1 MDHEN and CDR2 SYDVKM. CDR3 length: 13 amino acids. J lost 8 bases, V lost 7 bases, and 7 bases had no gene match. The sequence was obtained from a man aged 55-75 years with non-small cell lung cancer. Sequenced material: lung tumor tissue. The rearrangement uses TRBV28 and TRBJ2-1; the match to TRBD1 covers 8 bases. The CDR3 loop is CASNTPDRDEQFF. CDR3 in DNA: TGTGCCAGCAACACCCCGGACAGGGATGAGCAGTTCTTC.